This TCR beta chain was captured by sequencing in a study of CD8 T cell repertoires and HIV-1 epitope variants. Study information: An uncultured baseline aliquot held 1M T cells.

Turning to this clone: Its matching antigen is unknown.

Sequencing of TCR beta CDR3 used immunoSEQ survey depth. The protocol was immunoSEQ multiplex PCR, while the TCRdb copy is restricted to in-frame clones and leaves out a portion. The sample holds about 95,000 clones, roughly four fifths seen once. General study points: Roughly nine antigen-specific TCR beta clonotypes were found; six seemed cross-reactive to variants.

The sample was uncultured baseline CD8+ T cells from peripheral blood mononuclear cells (PBMCs). This TCR was sampled from a male donor with HIV.

CDR3 residues: CASSLDWQASYNEQFF. The CDR3 DNA reads as TGCGCCAGCAGCTTGGATTGGCAGGCCTCCTACAATGAGCAGTTCTTC. This chain uses TRBV5-1 with TRBJ2-1, with unresolved D. The CDR3 length is 16 residues. CDR1 is SGHRS, CDR2 YFSETQ, per germline. V shed 0 bases and J shed 0 bases, with 10 bases lying between them.